This T cell receptor beta chain was retrieved from a study of shared clonotypes between healthy human individuals. Produced via immunoSEQ multiplex PCR; TCRdb's table is partial and in-frame only. The table has around 690,000 clones, 80% to 95% seen once. V was trimmed by 0 bases and J by 6 bases, leaving 9 bases between them. CDR1 is WNHNN and CDR2 is SYGVQD in the germline V gene (reference sequence). This CDR3 is 13 amino acids long. This TCR derives from a man aged 18 to 35 in good health. Some clones in this sample may be carry-over from other donors' samples. This chain uses TRBV10-1 with TRBJ2-7; no clear D gene. The sample consisted of memory CD8+ T cells from PBMCs. Subset described: CD45RO+ cells pooled with CCR7-negative TemRA cells. This chain's CDR3 is CASSESLRAEQYF. The CDR3 DNA reads as TGCGCCAGCAGTGAGTCTTTAAGGGCCGAGCAGTACTTC.